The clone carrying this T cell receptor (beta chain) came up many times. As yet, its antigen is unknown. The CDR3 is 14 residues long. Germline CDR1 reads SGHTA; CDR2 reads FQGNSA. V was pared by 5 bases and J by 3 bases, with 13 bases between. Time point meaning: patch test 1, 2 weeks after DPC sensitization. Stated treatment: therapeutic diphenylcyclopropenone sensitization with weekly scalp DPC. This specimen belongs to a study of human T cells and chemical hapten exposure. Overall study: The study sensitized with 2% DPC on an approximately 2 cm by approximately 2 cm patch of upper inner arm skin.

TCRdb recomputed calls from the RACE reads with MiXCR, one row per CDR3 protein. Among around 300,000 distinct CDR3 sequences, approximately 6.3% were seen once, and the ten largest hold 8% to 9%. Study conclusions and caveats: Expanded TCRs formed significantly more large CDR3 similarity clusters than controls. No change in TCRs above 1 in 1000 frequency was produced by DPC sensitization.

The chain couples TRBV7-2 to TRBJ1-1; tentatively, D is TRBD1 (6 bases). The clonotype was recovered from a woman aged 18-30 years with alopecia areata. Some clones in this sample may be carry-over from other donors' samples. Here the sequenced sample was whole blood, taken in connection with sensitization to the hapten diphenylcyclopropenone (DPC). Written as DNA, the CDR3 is TGTGCCAGCAGCCTTAGGACAGAACACACTGAAGCTTTCTTT. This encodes CASSLRTEHTEAFF.